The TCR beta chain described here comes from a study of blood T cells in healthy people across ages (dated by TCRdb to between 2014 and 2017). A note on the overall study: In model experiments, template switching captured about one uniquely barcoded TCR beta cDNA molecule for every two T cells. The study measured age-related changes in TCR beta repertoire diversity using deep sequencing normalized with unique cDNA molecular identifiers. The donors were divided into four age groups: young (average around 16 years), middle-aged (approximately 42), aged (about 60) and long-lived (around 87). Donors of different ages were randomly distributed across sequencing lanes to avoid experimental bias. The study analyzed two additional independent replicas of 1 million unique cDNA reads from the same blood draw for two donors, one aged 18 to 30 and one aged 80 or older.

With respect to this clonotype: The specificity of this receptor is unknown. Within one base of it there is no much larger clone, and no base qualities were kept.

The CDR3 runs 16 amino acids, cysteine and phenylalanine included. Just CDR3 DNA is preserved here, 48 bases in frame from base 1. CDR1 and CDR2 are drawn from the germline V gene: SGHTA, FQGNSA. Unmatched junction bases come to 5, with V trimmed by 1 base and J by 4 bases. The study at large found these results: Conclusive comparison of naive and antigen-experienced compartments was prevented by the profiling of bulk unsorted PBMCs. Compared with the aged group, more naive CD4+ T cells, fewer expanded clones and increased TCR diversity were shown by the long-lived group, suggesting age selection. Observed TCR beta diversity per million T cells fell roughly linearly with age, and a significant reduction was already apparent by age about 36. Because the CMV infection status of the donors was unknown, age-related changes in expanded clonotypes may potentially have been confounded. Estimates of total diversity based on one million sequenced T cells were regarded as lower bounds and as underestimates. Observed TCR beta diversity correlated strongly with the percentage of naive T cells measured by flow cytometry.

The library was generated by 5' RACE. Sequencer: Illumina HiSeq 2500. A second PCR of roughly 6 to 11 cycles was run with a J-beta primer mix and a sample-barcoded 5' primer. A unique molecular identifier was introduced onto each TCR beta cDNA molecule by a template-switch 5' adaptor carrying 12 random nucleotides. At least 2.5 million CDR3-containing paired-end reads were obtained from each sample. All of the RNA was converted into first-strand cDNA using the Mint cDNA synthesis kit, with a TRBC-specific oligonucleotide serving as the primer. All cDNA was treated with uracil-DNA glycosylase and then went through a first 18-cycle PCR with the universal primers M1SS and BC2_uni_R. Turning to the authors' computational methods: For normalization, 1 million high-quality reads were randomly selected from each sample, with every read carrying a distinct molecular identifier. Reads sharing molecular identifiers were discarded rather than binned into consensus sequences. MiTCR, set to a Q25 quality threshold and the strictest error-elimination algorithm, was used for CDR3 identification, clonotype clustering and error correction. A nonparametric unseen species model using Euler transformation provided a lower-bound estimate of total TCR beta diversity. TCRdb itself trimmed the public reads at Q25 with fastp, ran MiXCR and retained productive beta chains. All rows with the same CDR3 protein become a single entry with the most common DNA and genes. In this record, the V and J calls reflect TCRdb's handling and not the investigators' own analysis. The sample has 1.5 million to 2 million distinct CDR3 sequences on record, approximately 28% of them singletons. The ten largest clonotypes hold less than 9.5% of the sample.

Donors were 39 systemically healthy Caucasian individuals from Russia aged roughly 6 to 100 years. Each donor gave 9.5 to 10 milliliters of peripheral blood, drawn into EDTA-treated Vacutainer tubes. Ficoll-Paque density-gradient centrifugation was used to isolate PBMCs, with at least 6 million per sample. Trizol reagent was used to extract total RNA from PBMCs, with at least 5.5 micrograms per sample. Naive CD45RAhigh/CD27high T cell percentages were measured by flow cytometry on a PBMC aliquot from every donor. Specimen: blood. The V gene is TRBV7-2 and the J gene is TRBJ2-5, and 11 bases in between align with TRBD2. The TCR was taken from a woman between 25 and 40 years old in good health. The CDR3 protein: CASSLDRLAGRETQYF. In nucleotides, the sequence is TGTGCCAGCAGCTTAGACCGACTAGCGGGGAGAGAGACCCAGTACTTC.